This TCR beta chain was sequenced during a study of blood T cell repertoires in COVID-19. Study in general: The samples span acute and convalescent COVID-19 from the United States, Italy and Spain.

The V gene's germline CDR1 is SGHTA and CDR2 FQGTGA. The CDR3 loop spans 16 amino acids. V lost 1 base to trimming and J lost 0 bases, with 10 bases between them. Participants, 18 to 89 years old, spanned fewer than 30 US areas. Two consecutive negative NP/OP PCR tests, clearance, or resolved symptoms defined Cohort 3 recovery. Sequencing used immunoSEQ multiplex PCR; TCRdb keeps in-frame clones, though not all of them. The sample records some 330,000 clones, approximately 92% being singletons. The source is a woman aged 30 to 39 who had recovered from COVID-19. The sample taken for sequencing was PBMCs or T cells enriched from blood (not recorded which). The chain links TRBV7-3 to TRBJ2-1, with D possibly TRBD2 on 6 matching bases. In nucleotides, the CDR3 is TGTGCCAGCAGCTTAAACTCCGGGGGCTCCTACAATGAGCAGTTCTTC. Translating gives CASSLNSGGSYNEQFF.